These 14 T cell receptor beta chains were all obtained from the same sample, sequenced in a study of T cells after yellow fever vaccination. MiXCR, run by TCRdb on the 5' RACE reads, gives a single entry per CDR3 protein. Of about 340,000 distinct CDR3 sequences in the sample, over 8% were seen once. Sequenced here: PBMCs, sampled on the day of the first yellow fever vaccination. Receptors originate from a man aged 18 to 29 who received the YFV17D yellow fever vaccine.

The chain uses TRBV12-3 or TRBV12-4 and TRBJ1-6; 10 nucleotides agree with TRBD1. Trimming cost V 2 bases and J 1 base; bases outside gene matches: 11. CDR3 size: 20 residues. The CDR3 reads CASSLRRTGGGRSYNSPLHF. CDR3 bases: TGTGCCAGCAGTTTAAGACGGACAGGGGGTGGAAGGTCCTATAATTCACCCCTCCACTTT.

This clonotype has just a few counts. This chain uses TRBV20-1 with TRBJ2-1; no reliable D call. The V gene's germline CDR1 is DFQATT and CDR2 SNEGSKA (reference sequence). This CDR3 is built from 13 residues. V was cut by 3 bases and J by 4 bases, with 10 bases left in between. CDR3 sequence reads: CSARAFEYNEQFF. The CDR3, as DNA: TGCAGTGCTAGGGCCTTCGAATACAATGAGCAGTTCTTC.

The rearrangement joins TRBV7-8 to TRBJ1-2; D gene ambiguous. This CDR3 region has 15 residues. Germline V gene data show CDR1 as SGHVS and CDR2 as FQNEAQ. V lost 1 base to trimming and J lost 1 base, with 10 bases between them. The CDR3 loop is CASSLEGLINYGYTF. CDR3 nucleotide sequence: TGTGCCAGCAGCTTAGAAGGTCTGATTAACTATGGCTACACCTTC.

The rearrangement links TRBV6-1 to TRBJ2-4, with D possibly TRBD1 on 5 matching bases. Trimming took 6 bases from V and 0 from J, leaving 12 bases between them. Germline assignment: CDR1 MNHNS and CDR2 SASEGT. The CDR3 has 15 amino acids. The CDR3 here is CASSPGILAKNIQYF. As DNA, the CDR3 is TGTGCCAGCAGCCCAGGGATACTAGCCAAAAACATTCAGTACTTC.

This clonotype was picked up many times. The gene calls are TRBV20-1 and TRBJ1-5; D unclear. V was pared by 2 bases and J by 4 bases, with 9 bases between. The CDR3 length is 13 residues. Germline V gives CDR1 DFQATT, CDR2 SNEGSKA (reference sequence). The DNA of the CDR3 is TGCAGTGCTAGAATGGCACCAAATCAGCCCCAGCATTTT. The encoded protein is CSARMAPNQPQHF.

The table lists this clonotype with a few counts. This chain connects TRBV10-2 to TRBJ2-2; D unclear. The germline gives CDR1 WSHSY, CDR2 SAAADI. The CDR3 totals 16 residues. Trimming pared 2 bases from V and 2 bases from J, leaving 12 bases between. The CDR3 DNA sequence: TGCGCCAGCAGTGAGACGTGGTCGGGTAACACCGGGGAGCTGTTTTTT. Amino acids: CASSETWSGNTGELFF.

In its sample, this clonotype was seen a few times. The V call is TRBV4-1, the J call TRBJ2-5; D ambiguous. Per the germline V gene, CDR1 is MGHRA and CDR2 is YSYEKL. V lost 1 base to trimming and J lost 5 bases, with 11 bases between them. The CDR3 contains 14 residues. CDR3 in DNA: TGCGCCAGCAGCCAAGCCCGGAGCGCCGAGACCCAGTACTTC. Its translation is CASSQARSAETQYF.

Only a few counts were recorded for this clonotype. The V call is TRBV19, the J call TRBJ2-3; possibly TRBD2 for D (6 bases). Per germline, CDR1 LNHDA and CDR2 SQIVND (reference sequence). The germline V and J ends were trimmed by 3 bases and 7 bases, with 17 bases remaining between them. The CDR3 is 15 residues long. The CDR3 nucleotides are TGTGCCAGTAGTATCTCGGCCGGGGGTGAAAATACGCAGTATTTT. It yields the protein CASSISAGGENTQYF.

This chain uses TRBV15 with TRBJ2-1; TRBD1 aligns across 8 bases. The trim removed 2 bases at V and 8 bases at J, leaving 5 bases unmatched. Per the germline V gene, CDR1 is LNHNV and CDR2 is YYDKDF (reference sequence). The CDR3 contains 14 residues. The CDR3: CATSRRTGKDEQFF. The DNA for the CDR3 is TGTGCCACCAGCAGAAGGACAGGGAAGGATGAGCAGTTCTTC.

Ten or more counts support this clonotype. DNA of the CDR3: TGTGCCAGCAGCTTGGCCAAGGGATCCACCTACAATGAGCAGTTCTTC. Translation: CASSLAKGSTYNEQFF. The chain employs TRBV5-6 and TRBJ2-1; D not certain. CDR3 size: 16 residues. Germline V CDR1 and CDR2: SGHDT, YYEEEE. V shed 0 bases and J shed 2 bases, with 12 bases lying between them. Full variable domain (outside the CDR3, taken from reference TRBV5-6 and TRBJ2-1): DAGVTQSPTHLIKTRGQQVTLRCSPKSGHDTVSWYQQALGQGPQFIFQYYEEEERQRGNFPDRFSGHQFPNYSSELNVNALLLGDSALYLCASSLAKGSTYNEQFFGPGTRLTVL.

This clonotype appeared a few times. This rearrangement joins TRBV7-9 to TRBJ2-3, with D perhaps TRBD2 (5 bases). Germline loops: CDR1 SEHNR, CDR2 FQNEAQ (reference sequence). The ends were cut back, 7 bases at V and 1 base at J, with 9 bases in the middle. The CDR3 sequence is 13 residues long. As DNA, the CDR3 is TGTGCCAGCACCCCGGAGGGCACAGATACGCAGTATTTT. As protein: CASTPEGTDTQYF.

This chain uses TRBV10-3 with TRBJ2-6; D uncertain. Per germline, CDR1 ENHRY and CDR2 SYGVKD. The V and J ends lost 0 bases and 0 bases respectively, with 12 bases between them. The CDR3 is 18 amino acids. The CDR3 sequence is CAISESVRSPSGANVLTF. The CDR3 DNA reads TGTGCCATCAGTGAGTCGGTCAGGTCCCCCTCTGGGGCCAACGTCCTGACTTTC.

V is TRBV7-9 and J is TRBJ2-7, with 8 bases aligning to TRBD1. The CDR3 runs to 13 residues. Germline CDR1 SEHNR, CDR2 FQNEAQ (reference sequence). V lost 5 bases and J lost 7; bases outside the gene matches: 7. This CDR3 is CASSVTGQEEQYV. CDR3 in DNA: TGTGCCAGCAGCGTGACGGGACAGGAAGAGCAGTACGTC.

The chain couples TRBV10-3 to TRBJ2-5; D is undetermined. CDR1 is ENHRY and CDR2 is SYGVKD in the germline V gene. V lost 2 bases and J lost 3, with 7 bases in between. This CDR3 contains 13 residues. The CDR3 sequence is CAISEGLKETQYF. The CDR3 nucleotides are TGTGCCATCAGTGAGGGGTTAAAAGAGACCCAGTACTTC.